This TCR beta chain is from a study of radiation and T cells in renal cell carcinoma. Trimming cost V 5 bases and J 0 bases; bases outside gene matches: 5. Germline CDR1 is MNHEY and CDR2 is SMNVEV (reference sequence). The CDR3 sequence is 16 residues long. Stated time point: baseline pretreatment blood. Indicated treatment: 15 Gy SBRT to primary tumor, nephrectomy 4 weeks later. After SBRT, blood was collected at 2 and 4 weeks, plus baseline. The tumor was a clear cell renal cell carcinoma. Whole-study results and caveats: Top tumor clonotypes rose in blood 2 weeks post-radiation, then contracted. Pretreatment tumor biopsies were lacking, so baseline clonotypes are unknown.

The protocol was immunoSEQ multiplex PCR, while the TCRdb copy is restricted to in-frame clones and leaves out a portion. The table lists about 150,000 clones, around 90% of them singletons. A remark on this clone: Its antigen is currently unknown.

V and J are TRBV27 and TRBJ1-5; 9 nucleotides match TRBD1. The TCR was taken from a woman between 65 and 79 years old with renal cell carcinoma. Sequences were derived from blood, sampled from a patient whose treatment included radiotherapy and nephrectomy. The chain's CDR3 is CASSLTGGYSNQPQHF. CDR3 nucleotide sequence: TGTGCCAGCAGTCTTACAGGGGGCTATAGCAATCAGCCCCAGCATTTT.